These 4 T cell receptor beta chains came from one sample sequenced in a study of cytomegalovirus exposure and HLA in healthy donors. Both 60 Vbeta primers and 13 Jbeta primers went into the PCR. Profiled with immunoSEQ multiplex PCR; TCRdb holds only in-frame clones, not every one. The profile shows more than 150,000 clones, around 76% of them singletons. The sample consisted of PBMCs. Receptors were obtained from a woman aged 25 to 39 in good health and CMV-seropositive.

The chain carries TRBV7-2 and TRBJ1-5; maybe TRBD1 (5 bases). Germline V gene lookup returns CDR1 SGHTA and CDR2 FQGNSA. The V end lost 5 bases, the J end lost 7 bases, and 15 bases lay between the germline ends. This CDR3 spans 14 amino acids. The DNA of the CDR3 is TGTGCCAGCAGCCTGGACACCCCGAACCAGCCCCAGCATTTT. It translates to CASSLDTPNQPQHF.

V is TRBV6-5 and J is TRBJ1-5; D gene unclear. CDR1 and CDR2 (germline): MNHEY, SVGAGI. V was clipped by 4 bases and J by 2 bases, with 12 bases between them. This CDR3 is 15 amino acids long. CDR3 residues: CASSSSVPGNQPQHF. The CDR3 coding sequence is TGTGCCAGCAGTTCCTCCGTCCCGGGCAATCAGCCCCAGCATTTT.

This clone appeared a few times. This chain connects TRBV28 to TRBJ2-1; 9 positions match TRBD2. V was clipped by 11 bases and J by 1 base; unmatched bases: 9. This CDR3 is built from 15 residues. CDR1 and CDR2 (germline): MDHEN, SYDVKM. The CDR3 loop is CASQGGGASYNEQFF. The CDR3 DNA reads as TGTGCCTCCCAGGGCGGGGGGGCGTCCTACAATGAGCAGTTCTTC.

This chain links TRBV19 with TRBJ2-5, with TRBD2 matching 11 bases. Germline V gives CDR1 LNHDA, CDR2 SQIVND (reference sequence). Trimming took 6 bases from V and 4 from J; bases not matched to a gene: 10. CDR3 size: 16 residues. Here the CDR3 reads CASSLTRGTSGETQYF. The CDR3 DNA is TGTGCCAGTAGCCTTACTAGAGGGACTAGCGGAGAGACCCAGTACTTC.